The clone carrying this T cell receptor (beta chain) was found once. The CDR3 totals 16 residues. Germline CDR1 MNHEY, CDR2 SMNVEV (reference sequence). Germline trimming cut 1 base from V and 0 bases from J; bases unmatched to any gene: 1. The assay was immunoSEQ multiplex PCR, and TCRdb's table has in-frame clones only and misses some. The top ten clones hold 7.8% of a sample with 23,000 or so clones, around 88% of them seen once. This sample is part of a study of PD-1 and CTLA-4 blockade in melanoma. The chain recombines TRBV27 with TRBJ2-3, with TRBD2 matching 10 bases. This clonotype originated in a human donor with melanoma. The input for sequencing was CD8+ T cells from peripheral blood, taken before anti-PD-1 treatment. The CDR3 DNA reads TGTGCCAGCAGTTTATTAGCGGGGGGCAGCACAGATACGCAGTATTTT. As protein: CASSLLAGGSTDTQYF.